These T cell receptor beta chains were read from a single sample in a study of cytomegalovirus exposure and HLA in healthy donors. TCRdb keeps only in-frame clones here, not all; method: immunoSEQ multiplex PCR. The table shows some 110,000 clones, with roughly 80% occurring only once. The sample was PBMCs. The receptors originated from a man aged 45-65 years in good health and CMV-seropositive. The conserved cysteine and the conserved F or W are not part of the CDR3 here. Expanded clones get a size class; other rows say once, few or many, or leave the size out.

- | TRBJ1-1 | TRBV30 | AWSLRVLGAF
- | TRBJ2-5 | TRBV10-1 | ASSDQGLVGEQY
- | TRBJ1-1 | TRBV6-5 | ASSDRGLVTEAF
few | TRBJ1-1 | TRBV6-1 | ASSGGTGLDEAF
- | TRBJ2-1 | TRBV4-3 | ASSQPGLDNQF
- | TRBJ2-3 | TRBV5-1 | ASSLSGGGATDTQY
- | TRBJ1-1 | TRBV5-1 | ASSFTGINTEAF
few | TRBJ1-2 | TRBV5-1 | ASSLGTTNYGYT
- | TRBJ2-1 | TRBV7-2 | ASSLWGLAGSDEQF
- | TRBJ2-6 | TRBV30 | AWKRAGANVLT
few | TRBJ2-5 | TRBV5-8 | ASRATSRETQY
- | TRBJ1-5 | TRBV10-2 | ATGYDQPQH
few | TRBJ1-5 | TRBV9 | ASSGSGWNQPQH
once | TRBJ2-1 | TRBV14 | ASSAPGLAGVNEQF
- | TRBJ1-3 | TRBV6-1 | ASRGSPSGNTIY
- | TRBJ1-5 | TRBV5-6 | ASSLRTVGNQPQH
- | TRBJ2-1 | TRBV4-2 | ASSPSGLAGNNEQF
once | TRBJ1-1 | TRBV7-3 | ASSSNRGSEAF
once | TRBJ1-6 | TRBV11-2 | ASSSPVSSYNSPLH
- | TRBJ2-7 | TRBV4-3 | ASSQGTGGASYEQY
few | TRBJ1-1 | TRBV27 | ASKTGVVTEAF
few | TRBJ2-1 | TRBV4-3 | ASSQARGSGSATYNEQF
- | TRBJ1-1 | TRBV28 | ASTSDRKHTEAF
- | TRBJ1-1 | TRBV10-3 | ATRRGQNTEAF
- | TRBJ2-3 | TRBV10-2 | ASGEGVTDTQY
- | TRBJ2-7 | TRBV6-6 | ASSYRREGPYEQY
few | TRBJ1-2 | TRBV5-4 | ASSPGGGTGGHGYT
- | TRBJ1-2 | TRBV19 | ASSINRGNYGYT
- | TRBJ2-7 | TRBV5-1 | ASRLKAGDEQY
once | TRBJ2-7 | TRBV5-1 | ASSSGQGAYEQY
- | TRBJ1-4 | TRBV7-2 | ASSLYSGVGEKLF
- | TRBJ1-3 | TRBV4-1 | ASSQDLAGLGVRAGNTIY
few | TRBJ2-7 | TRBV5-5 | ASSLLHRFDEQY
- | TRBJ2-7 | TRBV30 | AWTSGISYEQY
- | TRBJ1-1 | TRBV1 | TSSQERSTDAF
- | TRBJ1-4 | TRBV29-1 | SAQGGTTNEKLF
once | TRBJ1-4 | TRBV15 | ATSRDLWQIGGKLF
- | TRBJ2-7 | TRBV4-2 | ASSLGAGGSDEQY
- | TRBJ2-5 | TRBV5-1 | ASSLGGGGETQY
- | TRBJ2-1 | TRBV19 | ASGLAGVGEQF
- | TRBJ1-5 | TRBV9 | ASSRSGVWDQPQH
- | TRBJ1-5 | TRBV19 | ASSIEPQGQPQH
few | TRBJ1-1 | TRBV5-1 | ASSTRELRTNTEAF
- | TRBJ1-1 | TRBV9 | ASSTGIGTEAF
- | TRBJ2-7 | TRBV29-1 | SATTVTSSYEQY
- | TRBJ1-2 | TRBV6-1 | ASSEAGQRLYGYT
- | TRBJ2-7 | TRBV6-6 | ASSPLASGSYEQY
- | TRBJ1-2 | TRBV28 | ASSTPGQGGYGYT
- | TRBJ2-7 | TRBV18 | ASSPRADQGQY
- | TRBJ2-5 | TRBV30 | AGTRGGETQY
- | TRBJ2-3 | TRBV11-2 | ASSTRARGGLDTQY
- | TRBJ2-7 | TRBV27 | ASGVWEPSSYEQY
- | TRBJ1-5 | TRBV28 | ASIGHIQPQH